This TCR beta chain was sequenced in a study of neurological immune-mediated disorders. This clonotype was seen at least ten times. TCRdb fed the 5' RACE reads into MiXCR, producing one record per CDR3 protein. The sample yields some 57,000 distinct CDR3 sequences, 3% to 4% seen once. Trimming cost V 1 base and J 4 bases, with 14 bases left between them. The germline V gene encodes CDR1 LGHDT and CDR2 YNNKEL (reference sequence). This CDR3 contains 15 residues. What was sequenced was PBMCs. The sequence was obtained from a woman aged 55-70 years with multiple sclerosis. The chain employs TRBV3-1 and TRBJ2-7; D unresolved. Here the CDR3 reads CASSQGGLTTYEQYF. CDR3 DNA sequence: TGTGCCAGCAGCCAAGGGGGTCTAACGACTTACGAGCAGTACTTC.